This entry lists 28 T cell receptor beta chains sequenced from one sample in a study of radiation and T cells in renal cell carcinoma. Data came from immunoSEQ multiplex PCR; TCRdb stores just in-frame clones and leaves some out. The sample includes around 78,000 clones, approximately 90% of them seen just once. Stated time point: blood 4 weeks post-SBRT, at nephrectomy. Treatment in this sample: 15 Gy SBRT to primary tumor, nephrectomy 4 weeks later. Sample: blood, taken from a patient whose treatment included radiotherapy and nephrectomy. The receptors originated from a woman in her 70s with renal cell carcinoma.

This chain connects TRBV11-2 to TRBJ2-7; D not resolved. This CDR3 spans 15 amino acids. Looked up from germline, CDR1 is SGHAT and CDR2 is FQNNGV. The V and J ends lost 0 bases and 1 base respectively, with 10 bases between them. The CDR3 DNA reads as TGTGCCAGCAGCTTAGAAGTCGGCATTTCCTACGAGCAGTACTTC. As protein: CASSLEVGISYEQYF.

The chain couples TRBV28 to TRBJ1-1, with D uncertain. The CDR3 is 15 amino acids. CDR1 is MDHEN, CDR2 SYDVKM, per germline. The V gene lost 5 bases and the J gene lost 3 bases, with 16 bases spanning the gap. The CDR3 DNA reads as TGTGCCAGCAGTCCATTAGGGTTTCGGGACACTGAAGCTTTCTTT. This gives the protein CASSPLGFRDTEAFF.

V is TRBV19 and J is TRBJ1-1; 7 bases match TRBD1. Germline V gives CDR1 LNHDA, CDR2 SQIVND (reference sequence). V shed 5 bases and J 1 base; nucleotides not matched to a gene: 4. The CDR3 loop spans 14 amino acids. CDR3 sequence (DNA): TGTGCCAGTAGTCATGGACAGGCGAACACTGAAGCTTTCTTT. Its translation: CASSHGQANTEAFF.

The rearrangement uses TRBV5-1 and TRBJ1-2, with D unclear. CDR1 is SGHRS and CDR2 is YFSETQ in the germline V gene. This CDR3 contains 14 residues. The V end lost 1 base, the J end lost 4 bases, and 11 bases lay between the germline ends. The CDR3 is CASSLSSDFYGYTF. The CDR3 region has the DNA TGCGCCAGCAGCTTGAGCTCAGACTTCTATGGCTACACCTTC.

This rearrangement joins TRBV5-4 to TRBJ2-7; D may match TRBD1 or TRBD2 (5 bases each). This CDR3 spans 12 amino acids. Trimming removed 0 bases at V and 6 bases at J, with 7 bases between. Germline-derived CDR1 and CDR2 are SGHNT and YYREEE (reference sequence). CDR3 residues: CASSLGDGEQYF. The CDR3 DNA follows: TGTGCCAGCAGCTTGGGGGACGGCGAGCAGTACTTC.

This rearrangement joins TRBV2 to TRBJ2-6; no reliable D call. The V end was cut by 4 bases, the J end by 1 base, with 5 bases between. This CDR3 has 14 amino acids. CDR1 is SNHLY and CDR2 is FYNNEI in the germline V gene. For the CDR3, the DNA is TGTGCCAGCAGTGTGTTGTCTGGGGCCAACGTCCTGACTTTC. Translated: CASSVLSGANVLTF.

This rearrangement joins TRBV14 to TRBJ1-2; D is unresolved. V lost 2 bases, J lost 3 bases, and 7 bases lay in between. The CDR3 is 13 amino acids. Germline loops: CDR1 SGHDN, CDR2 FVKESK. CDR3 in amino acids: CASSQSRHYGYTF. The CDR3 DNA reads as TGTGCCAGCAGCCAAAGCAGGCACTATGGCTACACCTTC. The whole variable domain, remainder taken from reference TRBV14 and TRBJ1-2, is EAGVTQFPSHSVIEKGQTVTLRCDPISGHDNLYWYRRVMGKEIKFLLHFVKESKQDESGMPNNRFLAERTGGTYSTLKVQPAELEDSGVYFCASSQSRHYGYTFGSGTRLTVV.

This chain connects TRBV19 to TRBJ2-4; 12 bases match TRBD1. The CDR3 has 16 residues. V was clipped by 8 bases and J by 6 bases; unmatched bases: 11. Germline lookup yields CDR1 LNHDA and CDR2 SQIVND (reference sequence). CDR3 DNA: TGTGCCAGTCGGTCCAGGGGACAGGGGGCTGGAAACATTCAGTACTTC. Amino acid sequence: CASRSRGQGAGNIQYF.

The gene calls are TRBV11-3 and TRBJ2-2, with D perhaps TRBD1 (6 bases). The CDR3 runs to 15 residues. V lost 4 bases to trimming and J lost 0 bases, with 9 bases between them. Germline V CDR1 and CDR2: SGHNT, YENEEA. This CDR3 reads CASSSGTSNTGELFF. Here the CDR3 DNA reads TGTGCCAGCAGCTCAGGGACATCGAACACCGGGGAGCTGTTTTTT.

The chain is built from TRBV29-1 and TRBJ1-1; the D is unclear. This CDR3 has 14 amino acids. Germline V gives CDR1 SQVTM, CDR2 ANQGSEA. Trimming stripped 7 bases from V and 1 base from J, with 16 bases between. CDR3 protein: CSAATGPRNTEAFF. CDR3 sequence (DNA): TGCAGCGCCGCTACCGGCCCTAGGAACACTGAAGCTTTCTTT.

The CDR3 here is CASASGSGAYNSPLHF. The CDR3 coding sequence is TGTGCCAGCGCCTCCGGGTCTGGCGCCTATAATTCACCCCTCCACTTT. The V gene is TRBV28, the J gene TRBJ1-6; unclear D gene. The CDR3 extends over 16 amino acids. Germline loops: CDR1 MDHEN, CDR2 SYDVKM. Trimming left V 8 bases short and J 2 bases short, with 16 bases between.

The chain employs TRBV27 and TRBJ2-5; TRBD2 aligns across 10 bases. Germline-derived CDR1 and CDR2 are MNHEY and SMNVEV (reference sequence). The CDR3 loop spans 17 amino acids. With 5 bases clipped from V and 4 bases from J, the junction kept 13 bases outside the gene matches. CDR3 residues: CASSTLPQRGGGETQYF. CDR3 in DNA: TGTGCCAGCAGTACCCTTCCCCAGCGGGGGGGCGGAGAGACCCAGTACTTC.

The chain is built from TRBV5-1 and TRBJ2-2, with 8 bases fitting TRBD2. After removal of 4 bases from V and 7 bases from J, the junction contained 9 bases not matched to a gene. Germline CDR1 SGHRS, CDR2 YFSETQ. The CDR3 is made up of 15 amino acids. Here the CDR3 reads CASSARSGGSGELFF. In DNA, the CDR3 is TGCGCCAGCAGCGCCAGGAGCGGGGGTAGCGGGGAGCTGTTTTTT.

The rearrangement uses TRBV28 and TRBJ1-2; D is possibly TRBD1 (5 bases). Germline V lookup: CDR1 MDHEN, CDR2 SYDVKM. V lost 5 bases, J lost 1 base, and 20 bases lay in between. This CDR3 region has 17 residues. The CDR3 loop is CASSPLIYRGVNYGYTF. Here the CDR3 DNA reads TGTGCCAGCAGTCCCCTGATTTATAGAGGGGTTAACTATGGCTACACCTTC.

This chain joins TRBV6-6 and TRBJ2-2, with 9 nucleotides matching TRBD1. Germline CDR1 MNHNY, CDR2 SVGAGI (reference sequence). V dropped 2 bases and J dropped 4; count of bases not matched to a gene: 2. The CDR3 covers 15 residues. CDR3 region: CASSYPTGGTGELFF. The DNA for the CDR3 is TGTGCCAGCAGTTACCCGACAGGGGGCACCGGGGAGCTGTTTTTT.

The rearrangement links TRBV25-1 to TRBJ2-5; the D gene is possibly TRBD2 (5 bases). The CDR3 loop spans 16 amino acids. V was clipped by 4 bases and J by 1 base, with 16 bases between them. From germline, CDR1 is MGHDK and CDR2 SYGVNS. Here the CDR3 reads CASSVGRSGTQETQYF. The CDR3, as DNA: TGTGCCAGCAGTGTGGGGAGAAGCGGAACCCAAGAGACCCAGTACTTC.

In DNA, the CDR3 is TGTGCCTGGTCCCTAAGGGGGGCAGGTCATCAGCCCCAGCATTTT. This sequence encodes CAWSLRGAGHQPQHF. The chain carries TRBV30 and TRBJ1-5, with D possibly matching TRBD1 (6 bases). Per germline, CDR1 GTSNPN and CDR2 SVGIG (reference sequence). The CDR3 consists of 15 residues. V shed 5 bases and J shed 5 bases, with 19 bases lying between them.

This rearrangement joins TRBV11-2 to TRBJ1-1, with TRBD1 identical over 12 bases. This CDR3 is 16 amino acids long. The germline V gene has CDR1 SGHAT and CDR2 FQNNGV. The trim removed 5 bases at V and 11 bases at J, leaving 15 bases unmatched. This chain's CDR3 is CASSLGTGGGGYVAFF. In DNA, the CDR3 is TGTGCCAGCAGCCTAGGGACAGGGGGCGGTGGGTATGTGGCTTTCTTT.

The chain links TRBV4-3 to TRBJ1-1; D not certain. This CDR3 has 12 residues. Trimming cost V 4 bases and J 1 base, with 4 bases left between them. The V gene's germline CDR1 is LGHNA and CDR2 YSLEER. In nucleotides, the CDR3 is TGCGCCAGCAGCCTCGGGAACACTGAAGCTTTCTTT. Its protein is CASSLGNTEAFF.

The chain combines TRBV19 with TRBJ2-6; 9 bases are shared with TRBD1. CDR1 is LNHDA and CDR2 is SQIVND in the germline V gene (reference sequence). The J segment lost 2 bases and the V segment lost 10 bases, leaving 6 bases of the junction unmatched. There are 15 residues in the CDR3. The DNA of the CDR3 is TGTGCCACCCGGGACAGGGTTCCTGGGGCCAACGTCCTGACTTTC. Translating it yields CATRDRVPGANVLTF.

This chain links TRBV5-6 with TRBJ2-5, with D tentatively TRBD1 (6 bases). The germline V gene encodes CDR1 SGHDT and CDR2 YYEEEE. CDR3 length: 14 amino acids. V was clipped by 3 bases and J by 1 base, with 10 bases between them. CDR3 sequence reads: CASSWGRGQETQYF. Written as DNA, the CDR3 is TGTGCCAGCAGCTGGGGCAGGGGCCAAGAGACCCAGTACTTC. Looking up the rest from reference TRBV5-6 and TRBJ2-5 gives the full variable domain: DAGVTQSPTHLIKTRGQQVTLRCSPKSGHDTVSWYQQALGQGPQFIFQYYEEEERQRGNFPDRFSGHQFPNYSSELNVNALLLGDSALYLCASSWGRGQETQYFGPGTRLLVL.

The chain uses TRBV7-3 and TRBJ1-1, with D uncertain. CDR1 and CDR2 from the germline V gene are SGHTA and FQGTGA. This CDR3 has 15 amino acids. V lost 0 bases and J 4 bases, leaving 12 bases between the germline ends. In nucleotides, the CDR3 is TGTGCCAGCAGCTTAACCCGCGACCCTAGCACTGAAGCTTTCTTT. Protein: CASSLTRDPSTEAFF.

This clone has just one count. This chain joins TRBV5-1 and TRBJ1-2; 10 nucleotides align to TRBD1. The CDR3 has 16 residues. J gave up 5 bases and V 3 bases, and 10 bases lay outside the gene matches. CDR1 is SGHRS and CDR2 is YFSETQ in the germline V gene. CDR3 sequence: CASSYGQGGSLYGYTF. As DNA, the CDR3 is TGCGCCAGCAGCTATGGACAGGGGGGAAGTTTGTATGGCTACACCTTC. The variable domain in full, with the rest retrieved from reference TRBV5-1 and TRBJ1-2, is KAGVTQTPRYLIKTRGQQVTLSCSPISGHRSVSWYQQTPGQGLQFLFEYFSETQRNKGNFPGRFSGRQFSNSRSEMNVSTLELGDSALYLCASSYGQGGSLYGYTFGSGTRLTVV.

The J gene is TRBJ1-6, the V gene TRBV11-3; maybe TRBD1 (5 bases). Trimming stripped 0 bases from V and 8 bases from J, with 17 bases between. Germline V CDR1 and CDR2: SGHNT, YENEEA. This CDR3 spans 17 amino acids. CDR3 DNA: TGTGCCAGCAGCTTAGATCTAGGCGGGGGGGTCGATTCACCCCTCCACTTT. Amino acid sequence: CASSLDLGGGVDSPLHF.

The J gene is TRBJ1-1, the V gene TRBV10-3; no reliable D call. Germline V gene lookup returns CDR1 ENHRY and CDR2 SYGVKD. Trimming cost V 6 bases and J 0 bases, with 5 bases left between them. The CDR3 is made up of 12 amino acids. CDR3 sequence: CAISVMNTEAFF. In nucleotides, the CDR3 is TGTGCCATCAGCGTCATGAACACTGAAGCTTTCTTT.

The rearrangement links TRBV7-2 to TRBJ1-1, with unresolved D. V shed 1 base and J shed 7 bases, with 13 bases lying between them. The CDR3 is made up of 14 amino acids. From germline, CDR1 is SGHTA and CDR2 FQGNSA. The CDR3 here is CASSLDPMRVEAFF. In DNA, the CDR3 is TGTGCCAGCAGCTTAGACCCGATGAGGGTTGAAGCTTTCTTT. The whole variable domain, remainder taken from reference TRBV7-2 and TRBJ1-1, is GAGVSQSPSNKVTEKGKDVELRCDPISGHTALYWYRQSLGQGLEFLIYFQGNSAPDKSGLPSDRFSAERTGGSVSTLTIQRTQQEDSAVYLCASSLDPMRVEAFFGQGTRLTVV.

The chain uses TRBV28 and TRBJ2-5; D unresolved. The CDR3 extends over 15 amino acids. The V gene lost 2 bases and the J gene lost 5 bases, with 15 bases spanning the gap. Germline CDR1 MDHEN, CDR2 SYDVKM. The CDR3: CASSLMAPDRETQYF. The CDR3, as DNA: TGTGCCAGCAGTTTAATGGCCCCCGATAGGGAGACCCAGTACTTC.

With regard to this clone: One end of the junction is discordant with germline, which a read error may explain. V is TRBV11-2 and J is TRBJ1-6, with D possibly matching TRBD1 (5 bases). Germline V gives CDR1 SGHAT, CDR2 FQNNGV. The CDR3 loop spans 14 amino acids. The CDR3 is CASNLNFRDSPLHF. CDR3 DNA sequence: TGTGCCAGCAACTTAAATTTCAGGGATTCACCCCTCCACTTT.